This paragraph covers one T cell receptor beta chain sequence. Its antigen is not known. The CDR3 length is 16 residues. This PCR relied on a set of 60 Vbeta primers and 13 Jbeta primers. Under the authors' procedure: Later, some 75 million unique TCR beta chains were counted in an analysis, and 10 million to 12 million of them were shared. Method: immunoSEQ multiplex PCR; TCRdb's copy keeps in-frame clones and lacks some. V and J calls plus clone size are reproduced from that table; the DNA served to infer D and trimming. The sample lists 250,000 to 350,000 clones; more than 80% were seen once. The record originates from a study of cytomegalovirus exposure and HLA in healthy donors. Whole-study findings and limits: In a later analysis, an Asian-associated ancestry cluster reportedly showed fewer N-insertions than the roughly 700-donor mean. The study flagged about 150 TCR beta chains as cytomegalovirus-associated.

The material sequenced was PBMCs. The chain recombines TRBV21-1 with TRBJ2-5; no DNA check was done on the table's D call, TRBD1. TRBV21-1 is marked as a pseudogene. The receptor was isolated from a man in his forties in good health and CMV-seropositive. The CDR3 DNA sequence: TGTGCCAGCAGCCCCATCTGGCACAGAGTTAAAGAGACCCAGTACTTC. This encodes CASSPIWHRVKETQYF.